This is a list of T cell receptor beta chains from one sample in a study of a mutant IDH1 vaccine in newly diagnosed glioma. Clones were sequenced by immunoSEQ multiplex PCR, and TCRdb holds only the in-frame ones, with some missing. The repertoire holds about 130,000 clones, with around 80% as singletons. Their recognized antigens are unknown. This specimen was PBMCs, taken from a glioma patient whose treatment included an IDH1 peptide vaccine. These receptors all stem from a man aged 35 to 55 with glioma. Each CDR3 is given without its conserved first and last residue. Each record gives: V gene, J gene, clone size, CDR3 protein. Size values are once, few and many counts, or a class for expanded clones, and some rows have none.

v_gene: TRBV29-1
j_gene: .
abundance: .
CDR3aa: SVGSGFYEQY

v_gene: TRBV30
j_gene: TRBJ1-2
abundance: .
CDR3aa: AWSARRAPTYGYT

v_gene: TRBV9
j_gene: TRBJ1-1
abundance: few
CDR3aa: ASSVDAWGTEAF

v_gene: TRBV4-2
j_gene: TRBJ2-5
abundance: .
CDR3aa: ASSHRRSLGLAGGETQY

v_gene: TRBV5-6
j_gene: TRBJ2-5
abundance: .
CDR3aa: ASTPRQGEETQY

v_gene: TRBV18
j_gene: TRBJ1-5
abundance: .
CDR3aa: ASSPVDRGGNQPQH

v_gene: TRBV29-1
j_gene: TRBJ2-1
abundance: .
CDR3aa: SVSLRELAGVYNEQF

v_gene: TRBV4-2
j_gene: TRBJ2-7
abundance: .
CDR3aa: ASSRVLAGAGNEQY

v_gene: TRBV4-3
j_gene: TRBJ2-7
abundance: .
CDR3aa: ASSQGVRGAEQY

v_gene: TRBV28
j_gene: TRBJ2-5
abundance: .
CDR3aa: ASSYGASETQY

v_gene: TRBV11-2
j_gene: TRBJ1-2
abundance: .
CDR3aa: ASSLAGGRGYGYT

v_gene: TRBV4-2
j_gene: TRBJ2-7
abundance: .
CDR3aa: ASSQESGGSYEQY

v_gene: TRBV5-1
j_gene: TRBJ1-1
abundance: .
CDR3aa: ASSLEGGPEAF

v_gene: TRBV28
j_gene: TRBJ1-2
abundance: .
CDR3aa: ASRLFDRDGYT

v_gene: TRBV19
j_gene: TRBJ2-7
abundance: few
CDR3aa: ASSLGTGGSYEQY